Presented here are 12 T cell receptor beta chains from one specimen sequenced in a study of blood T cells in healthy people across ages. A second PCR of 7 to 11 cycles used a sample-barcoded 5' primer and a J-beta primer mix. In TCRdb, the 5' RACE reads were re-called with MiXCR into one record per CDR3 protein. The table shows about 640,000 distinct CDR3 sequences, with approximately 30% occurring only once. The material sequenced was blood. These receptors originate from a woman aged 80 or over in good health.

This clonotype was observed many times. The chain has TRBV6-2 or TRBV6-3 and TRBJ2-7; 9 nucleotides align to TRBD1. The CDR3 is 17 amino acids. The V segment lost 4 bases and the J segment 4 bases; nucleotides outside the gene matches: 14. Per germline, CDR1 MNHEY and CDR2 SVGEGT. This chain's CDR3 is CASSSPLPGQGFYEQYF. As DNA, the CDR3 is TGTGCCAGCAGTTCCCCTCTCCCAGGACAGGGGTTTTACGAGCAGTACTTC.

This clonotype has at least ten counts. For the CDR3, the DNA is TGTGCCGTGGGAGACCTAGCCAAAAACATTCAGTACTTC. Translated, it gives CAVGDLAKNIQYF. This rearrangement joins TRBV28 to TRBJ2-4, with a possible D match to TRBD2 (5 bases). CDR1 and CDR2 from the germline V gene are MDHEN and SYDVKM. The CDR3 extends over 13 amino acids. Trimming took 11 bases from V and 0 from J, leaving 11 bases between them.

This clonotype has at least ten counts. The chain employs TRBV7-2 and TRBJ2-3, with D possibly being TRBD2 (6 bases). The germline V gene has CDR1 SGHTA and CDR2 FQGNSA. The CDR3 has 14 amino acids. V was clipped by 5 bases and J by 6 bases, with 15 bases between them. This CDR3 is CASSIAGAGDTQYF. CDR3 sequence (DNA): TGTGCCAGCAGCATCGCCGGGGCGGGGGATACGCAGTATTTT.

This chain links TRBV5-5 with TRBJ1-1; tentatively, D is TRBD1 (6 bases). The CDR3 runs to 14 residues. Germline V gene lookup returns CDR1 SGHKS and CDR2 YYEKEE (reference sequence). V was clipped by 0 bases and J by 5 bases, with 11 bases between them. The CDR3 DNA is TGTGCCAGCAGCTTGGAGGGGGTGGGGACTGAAGCTTTCTTT. This gives the protein CASSLEGVGTEAFF.

CDR3 sequence: CAWIPNRVSTEAFF. The CDR3, as DNA: TGTGCCTGGATCCCAAACAGGGTGAGCACTGAAGCTTTCTTT. The chain combines TRBV30 with TRBJ1-1; TRBD1 is a possible D gene (6 bases). The CDR3 sequence is 14 residues long. Deletions cut 4 bases from V and 4 bases from J, with 16 bases between. Germline V gives CDR1 GTSNPN, CDR2 SVGIG (reference sequence). Full variable domain (outside the CDR3, taken from reference TRBV30 and TRBJ1-1): SQTIHQWPATLVQPVGSPLSLECTVEGTSNPNLYWYRQAAGRGLQLLFYSVGIGQISSEVPQNLSASRPQDRQFILSSKKLLLSDSGFYLCAWIPNRVSTEAFFGQGTRLTVV.

This clonotype was found many times. The rearrangement uses TRBV20-1 and TRBJ1-5; 11 bases map to TRBD1. V was pared by 3 bases and J by 2 bases, with 3 bases of the junction left unmatched. Germline assignment: CDR1 DFQATT and CDR2 SNEGSKA (reference sequence). The CDR3 sequence is 15 residues long. This CDR3 reads CSASLGQGGNQPQHF. Here the CDR3 DNA reads TGCAGTGCTAGTTTGGGACAGGGGGGCAATCAGCCCCAGCATTTT.

The chain has TRBV19 and TRBJ2-7; either TRBD1 or TRBD2 may fit D (6 bases each). The germline V gene encodes CDR1 LNHDA and CDR2 SQIVND (reference sequence). V dropped 5 bases and J dropped 7 bases, with 27 bases sitting between them. The CDR3 is made up of 17 amino acids. The CDR3 coding sequence is TGTGCCAGTAGTGTCGACCAGGGGTGGGGGGTTGGAAATGAGCAGTACTTC. Translating it yields CASSVDQGWGVGNEQYF. Full variable domain (rest looked up from reference TRBV19 and TRBJ2-7): DGGITQSPKYLFRKEGQNVTLSCEQNLNHDAMYWYRQDPGQGLRLIYYSQIVNDFQKGDIAEGYSVSREKKESFPLTVTSAQKNPTAFYLCASSVDQGWGVGNEQYFGPGTRLTVT.

This clonotype was picked up many times. J is TRBJ1-1 and V is TRBV6-1, with 8 positions matching TRBD1. Germline V lookup: CDR1 MNHNS, CDR2 SASEGT. Trimming at V came to 8 bases and at J to 2 bases, leaving 4 bases not matched to a gene. CDR3 length: 13 residues. DNA for the CDR3: TGTGCCAGCGGGACAGGTTTAAACACTGAAGCTTTCTTT. This sequence encodes CASGTGLNTEAFF.

Many counts were recorded for this clonotype. The chain uses TRBV29-1 and TRBJ2-5; no reliable D call. Trimming took off 4 bases at V and 5 bases at J, with 11 bases between the two ends. The CDR3 spans 12 residues. Germline assignment: CDR1 SQVTM and CDR2 ANQGSEA. In DNA form, the CDR3 reads TGCAGCGTTGGGTCTGCACGGGAGACCCAGTACTTC. It specifies CSVGSARETQYF. Full variable domain (outside the CDR3, taken from reference TRBV29-1 and TRBJ2-5): SAVISQKPSRDICQRGTSLTIQCQVDSQVTMMFWYRQQPGQSLTLIATANQGSEATYESGFVIDKFPISRPNLTFSTLTVSNMSPEDSSIYLCSVGSARETQYFGPGTRLLVL.

The chain combines TRBV27 with TRBJ2-2; the D gene is possibly TRBD2 (5 bases). The CDR3 runs 12 residues. V was cut by 8 bases and J by 7 bases, with 11 bases left in between. The germline V gene has CDR1 MNHEY and CDR2 SMNVEV (reference sequence). CDR3 DNA sequence: TGTGCCAGCGGACGCCGGGGCGGGGAGCTGTTTTTT. Amino acid sequence: CASGRRGGELFF.

The rearrangement links TRBV2 to TRBJ1-2; unclear D gene. With 6 bases removed from V and 8 bases from J, the gap between germline ends came to 19 bases. From germline, CDR1 is SNHLY and CDR2 FYNNEI. The CDR3 sequence is 14 residues long. The CDR3 loop reads CASRRTSLVMGYTF. The DNA for the CDR3 is TGTGCCAGCAGGCGGACTAGCTTGGTTATGGGCTACACCTTC.

V and J are TRBV5-1 and TRBJ2-2, with 9 bases matching TRBD1. The germline V gene has CDR1 SGHRS and CDR2 YFSETQ. J gave up 4 bases and V 0 bases, and 4 bases lay outside the gene matches. The CDR3 spans 16 residues. The CDR3, as DNA: TGCGCCAGCAGCTTGGACACAGGGGGCCTCACCGGGGAGCTGTTTTTT. It codes for CASSLDTGGLTGELFF.